Only one count was recorded for the clone carrying this T cell receptor (beta chain). The data originate from a study of technical replicates of blood from four donors. The CDR3 has 15 residues. Germline V gene data show CDR1 as KGHSY and CDR2 as FQNENV. J lost 0 bases, V lost 5 bases, and 4 bases had no gene match. This table comes from immunoSEQ multiplex PCR, and its TCRdb copy is limited to in-frame clones, with some not included. Among 98,000 or so clones, about 95% were seen once, and the ten largest hold roughly 0.21%. Sequenced sample: T cells isolated from PBMCs. The rearrangement links TRBV16 to TRBJ2-3; 8 bases are a match to TRBD2. The TCR originated in a human donor in good health. The CDR3 region has the DNA TGTGCCAGCAGCTTAGCGGGGACCAGCACAGATACGCAGTATTTT. It yields the protein CASSLAGTSTDTQYF.